These 16 T cell receptor beta chains were sequenced from one sample in a study of a mutant IDH1 vaccine in newly diagnosed glioma (dated by TCRdb to about 2021). Libraries were prepared through the immunoSEQ multiplex PCR assay. TCRdb carries this immuneACCESS record with in-frame sequences only. Its versions omit some clonotypes, under half of them owing to an unresolved V gene in the studies checked, with the rest unexplained. Counted in this sample were 30,000 to 40,000 clones; 80% of them appeared once. About 3% of the sample lies in the top ten. These receptors' antigens are unknown. The intended sense of this specimen's time point label: week 35, safety follow-up. Each vaccine dose was 300 ug of a 20-mer mutant IDH1 peptide in Montanide, given subcutaneously with topical imiquimod. Sequences were derived from PBMCs, sampled from a glioma patient whose treatment included an IDH1 peptide vaccine. Every receptor here comes from a man aged 35 to 55 with glioma. Some clones in this sample may be carry-over from other donors' samples.

V is TRBV14 and J is TRBJ2-7; D is perhaps TRBD2 (5 bases). The germline V gene encodes CDR1 SGHDN and CDR2 FVKESK. Trimming left V 0 bases short and J 4 bases short, with 16 bases between. The CDR3 consists of 16 residues. In DNA, the CDR3 is TGTGCCAGCAGCCAAGATATCAGCCTAGCCGGTTACGAGCAGTACTTC. This sequence encodes CASSQDISLAGYEQYF.

The chain joins TRBV15 to TRBJ1-2; 7 bases align to TRBD1. CDR1 is LNHNV and CDR2 is YYDKDF in the germline V gene (reference sequence). This CDR3 region has 18 residues. V trimming: 0 bases; J trimming: 4 bases; junction bases outside the gene matches: 14. The DNA for the CDR3 is TGTGCCACCAGCAGAGACCTTGGACAGGCCCTAGTCCCCTATGGCTACACCTTC. Protein: CATSRDLGQALVPYGYTF.

The rearrangement joins TRBV19 to TRBJ1-2; D is unresolved. The V gene lost 5 bases and the J gene lost 6 bases, with 19 bases spanning the gap. Germline CDR1 reads LNHDA; CDR2 reads SQIVND (reference sequence). The CDR3 extends over 15 amino acids. The DNA for the CDR3 is TGTGCCAGTAGTTTGGCAGACCGCTGGCGAGATGGCTACACCTTC. The encoded protein is CASSLADRWRDGYTF.

The chain links TRBV5-5 to TRBJ2-7, with 9 bases aligning to TRBD2. The V and J ends lost 10 bases and 3 bases, in that order; junction bases with no gene match: 17. The CDR3 contains 16 residues. CDR1 SGHKS and CDR2 YYEKEE come from the germline V gene (reference sequence). CDR3 coding DNA: TGTGCCGGGCCCTCGACTCGGCGGGGGGGCTTCTACGAGCAGTACTTC. It codes for CAGPSTRRGGFYEQYF.

This clone was seen only a few times. The chain is built from TRBV4-2 and TRBJ1-3, with TRBD1 as a possible D gene (5 bases). The V end was cut by 8 bases, the J end by 4 bases, with 18 bases between. This CDR3 is built from 15 residues. Germline V lookup: CDR1 LGHNA, CDR2 YNFKEQ. CDR3 nucleotide sequence: TGTGCCAGCTCCCCGTCCGGGGGGGGAGGAAACACCATATATTTT. It yields the protein CASSPSGGGGNTIYF.

CDR3 loop: CASSFTQGFNEQFF. CDR3 DNA sequence: TGTGCCAGCAGCTTCACCCAGGGTTTCAATGAGCAGTTCTTC. This sequence joins TRBV7-6 and TRBJ2-1; tentative D call: TRBD1 (5 bases). V shed 3 bases and J shed 6 bases, with 12 bases lying between them. Looked up from germline, CDR1 is SGHVS and CDR2 is FNYEAQ. CDR3 length: 14 amino acids.

V is TRBV2 and J is TRBJ1-6; weak D call: TRBD1 (6 bases). Trimming cost V 5 bases and J 3 bases, with 11 bases left between them. Germline assignment: CDR1 SNHLY and CDR2 FYNNEI. The CDR3 consists of 15 residues. The CDR3 sequence is CASSPGTYYNSPLHF. CDR3 coding DNA: TGTGCCAGCAGTCCCGGGACATACTATAATTCACCCCTCCACTTT. Full variable domain (remainder filled in from reference TRBV2 and TRBJ1-6): EPEVTQTPSHQVTQMGQEVILRCVPISNHLYFYWYRQILGQKVEFLVSFYNNEISEKSEIFDDQFSVERPDGSNFTLKIRSTKLEDSAMYFCASSPGTYYNSPLHFGNGTRLTVT.

The chain links TRBV7-9 to TRBJ1-5; D might be TRBD1 (6 bases). Germline V gives CDR1 SEHNR, CDR2 FQNEAQ (reference sequence). This CDR3 is 15 amino acids long. Trimming left V 6 bases short and J 4 bases short, with 16 bases between. The CDR3 is CASRRDKQRNQPQHF. CDR3 sequence (DNA): TGTGCCAGCAGGAGGGACAAGCAGCGGAATCAGCCCCAGCATTTT.

In its sample, this clone was seen a few times. This rearrangement joins TRBV5-1 to TRBJ1-1; 9 nucleotides match TRBD1. There are 16 residues in the CDR3. Germline lookup yields CDR1 SGHRS and CDR2 YFSETQ. V was pared by 4 bases and J by 5 bases, with 12 bases of the junction left unmatched. CDR3 protein: CASSPHTGTGRTEAFF. The CDR3 DNA reads as TGCGCCAGCAGCCCCCATACCGGGACAGGGAGGACTGAAGCTTTCTTT.

J is TRBJ1-1 and V is TRBV9; D unclear. Trimming took off 4 bases at V and 2 bases at J, with 9 bases between the two ends. The length of the CDR3 is 13 residues. Germline V gene lookup returns CDR1 SGDLS and CDR2 YYNGEE. This CDR3 reads CASSPTRNTEAFF. The DNA of the CDR3 is TGTGCCAGCAGCCCCACACGCAACACTGAAGCTTTCTTT.

The chain couples TRBV19 to TRBJ2-5, with unresolved D. In germline, CDR1 is LNHDA, CDR2 SQIVND (reference sequence). The germline V and J ends were trimmed by 7 bases and 2 bases, with 14 bases remaining between them. This CDR3 is 14 amino acids long. CDR3 region: CASTPKGIQETQYF. In nucleotides, the CDR3 is TGTGCCAGTACCCCCAAAGGGATTCAAGAGACCCAGTACTTC.

The rearrangement joins TRBV5-3 to TRBJ1-5; TRBD1 might be the D (6 bases). TRBV5-3 is an ORF for which the function is uncertain. V lost 3 bases and J 3 bases, leaving 31 bases between the germline ends. There are 21 residues in the CDR3. The CDR3 is CARSYPPARGQPACSNQPQHF. As DNA, the CDR3 is TGTGCCAGAAGCTACCCCCCCGCGCGTGGACAGCCTGCCTGCTCCAATCAGCCCCAGCATTTT.

The chain combines TRBV19 with TRBJ2-3; possibly TRBD2 for D (5 bases). V lost 6 bases, J lost 4 bases, and 14 bases lay in between. Per germline, CDR1 LNHDA and CDR2 SQIVND (reference sequence). The CDR3 totals 14 residues. CDR3 protein: CASRLQSSADTQYF. The CDR3 region has the DNA TGTGCCAGTAGGCTACAGAGTAGCGCAGATACGCAGTATTTT. The whole variable domain, remainder taken from reference TRBV19 and TRBJ2-3, is DGGITQSPKYLFRKEGQNVTLSCEQNLNHDAMYWYRQDPGQGLRLIYYSQIVNDFQKGDIAEGYSVSREKKESFPLTVTSAQKNPTAFYLCASRLQSSADTQYFGPGTRLTVL.

This clone has just a few counts. The chain uses TRBV4-2 and TRBJ2-7, with 8 nucleotides matching TRBD1. Germline V gene lookup returns CDR1 LGHNA and CDR2 YNFKEQ. V trimming: 4 bases; J trimming: 5 bases; junction bases outside the gene matches: 4. The length of the CDR3 is 13 residues. The chain's CDR3 is CASSLTTGDEQYF. Written as DNA, the CDR3 is TGTGCCAGCAGCCTAACGACAGGGGACGAGCAGTACTTC.

The chain has TRBV7-9 and TRBJ1-4; 7 nucleotides agree with TRBD1. Germline CDR1 SEHNR, CDR2 FQNEAQ (reference sequence). V lost 5 bases to trimming and J lost 4 bases; unmatched junction nucleotides: 7. This CDR3 spans 15 amino acids. CDR3 DNA: TGTGCCAGCAGCCCTCGGGACAGACTTAATGAAAAACTGTTTTTT. Protein product: CASSPRDRLNEKLFF.

The chain carries TRBV5-4 and TRBJ2-3, with D uncertain. V was trimmed by 2 bases and J by 3 bases, leaving 16 bases between them. CDR1 SGHNT and CDR2 YYREEE come from the germline V gene (reference sequence). This CDR3 spans 16 amino acids. The CDR3 DNA sequence: TGTGCCAGCAGCTTCTTCGGACCTCTAAATACAGATACGCAGTATTTT. Protein sequence: CASSFFGPLNTDTQYF.